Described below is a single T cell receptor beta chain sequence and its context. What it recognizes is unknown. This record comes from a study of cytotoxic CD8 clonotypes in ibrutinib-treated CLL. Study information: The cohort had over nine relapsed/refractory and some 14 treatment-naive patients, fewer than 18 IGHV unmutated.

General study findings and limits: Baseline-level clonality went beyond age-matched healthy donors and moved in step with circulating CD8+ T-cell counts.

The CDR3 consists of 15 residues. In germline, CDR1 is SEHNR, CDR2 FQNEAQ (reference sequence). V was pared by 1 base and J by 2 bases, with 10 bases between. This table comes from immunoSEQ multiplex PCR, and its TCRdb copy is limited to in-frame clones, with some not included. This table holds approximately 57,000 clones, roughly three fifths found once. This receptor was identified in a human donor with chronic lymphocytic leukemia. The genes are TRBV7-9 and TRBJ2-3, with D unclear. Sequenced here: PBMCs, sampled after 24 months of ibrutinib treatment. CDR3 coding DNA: TGTGCCAGCAGCTTAGGAGAGACGGCCACAGATACGCAGTATTTT. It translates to CASSLGETATDTQYF.